The clone carrying this T cell receptor (beta chain) was seen at least ten times. Its antigen is undetermined. This sample is part of a study of T cell repertoires in cytomegalovirus infection. The overall study: Public signatures in TCR beta pointed to CMV infection and matching HLA type. Study-wide results and limits: What dominated the ex vivo response were HLA-C-restricted CMV-specific TCR beta clonotypes.

The CDR3 extends over 13 amino acids. From germline, CDR1 is SGHTA and CDR2 FQGNSA. Trimming took off 5 bases at V and 5 bases at J, with 13 bases between the two ends. TCRdb passed the reads through MiXCR, listing each CDR3 protein once. The table records around 900,000 distinct CDR3 sequences, about a third of them present only once. The TCR was taken from a human donor in good health (CMV status not recorded). Some clones in this sample may be carry-over from other donors' samples. V usage is TRBV7-2 and J usage is TRBJ2-7; D unclear. The specimen comprised cultured CD8+ T cells from PBMCs, sampled from culture after CMV antigen stimulation. The CDR3 is CASSPLPRDEQYF. As DNA, the CDR3 is TGTGCCAGCAGCCCCCTCCCCCGGGACGAGCAGTACTTC.